This is a list of T cell receptor beta chains from one sample in a study of blood T cell repertoires in COVID-19. Generated by immunoSEQ multiplex PCR, the TCRdb table keeps only in-frame clones and is missing some. The data show about 250,000 clones, 70% to 80% seen once. The material sequenced was peripheral blood. These receptors were obtained from a woman of 80 years or more with acute or convalescent COVID-19. Each CDR3 is given with its conserved first and last residue. The order of the fields is J gene, D gene, clone size, V gene, CDR3 DNA, CDR3 protein. D genes are given only for firm matches. The size entry is marked missing in some rows and otherwise reads once, few, many or a size class.

>TRBJ1-1|-|-|TRBV3-1/TRBV3-2
TGTGCCAGCAGCCAAGGAGGGCCGAACACTGAAGCTTTCTTT
CASSQGGPNTEAFF
>TRBJ2-7|-|few|TRBV5-1
TGCGCCAGCAGCCTCGAGTGGGGCGCGAACGAGCAGTACTTC
CASSLEWGANEQYF
>TRBJ1-5|-|few|TRBV10-3
TGTGCCATCAGTGAGGACAGGTTCGGGCCCCAGCATTTT
CAISEDRFGPQHF
>TRBJ1-3|TRBD1|few|TRBV7-9
TGTGCCAGCAGCGACCAGGGGGCCTCTGGAAACACCATATATTTT
CASSDQGASGNTIYF
>TRBJ2-1|-|-|TRBV6-5
TGTGCCAGCAGTTGGAGGGATGAGCAGTTCTTC
CASSWRDEQFF
>TRBJ1-6|TRBD1|-|TRBV27
TGTGCCAGCAGTCCGCTTAGGGACAGGGGGAATTCACCCCTCCACTTT
CASSPLRDRGNSPLHF
>TRBJ1-2|TRBD1|once|TRBV30
TGTGCCTGGAGTGTACCGGCAGGGGGCAAGTATGGCTACACCTTC
CAWSVPAGGKYGYTF
>TRBJ1-1|-|-|TRBV11-2
TGTGCCAGCAGCCCTTCCTTGGAGGCTTTCTTT
CASSPSLEAFF
>TRBJ2-5|-|-|TRBV20-1
TGCAGTGCTGATTCACTGGAGACCCAGTACTTC
CSADSLETQYF
>TRBJ2-2|-|-|TRBV5-4
TGTGCCAGCAGCTTGGGCGGGGCGAACACCGGGGAGCTGTTTTTT
CASSLGGANTGELFF
>TRBJ1-2|-|once|TRBV5-8
TGTGCCAGCAGCTTGGGGCGGGGAAGATCCGCCCTCAACTATGGCTACACCTTC
CASSLGRGRSALNYGYTF
>TRBJ1-5|-|-|TRBV19
TGTGCCAGTAGTACGGGTGTCGGGAGCAATCAGCCCCAGCATTTT
CASSTGVGSNQPQHF
>TRBJ2-2|-|-|TRBV18
TGTGCCAGCTCACCTGGGCGAGGGAGCACCGGGGAGCTGTTTTTT
CASSPGRGSTGELFF
>TRBJ2-1|TRBD1|-|TRBV10-2
TGCGCCAGCAGGGGACCGGGACAGGGGTTCAATGAGCAGTTCTTC
CASRGPGQGFNEQFF
>TRBJ1-6|-|few|TRBV29-1
TGCAGCGCGAGACAGGCACCTAATTCACCCCTCCACTTT
CSARQAPNSPLHF
>TRBJ2-1|TRBD2|-|TRBV19
TGTGCCAGTAGTATCCTCATTAGCGGGAGTGCTGAGCAGTTCTTC
CASSILISGSAEQFF
>TRBJ1-1|-|-|TRBV6-5
TGTGCCAGCAGTTACCAACATATTAACACTGAAGCTTTCTTT
CASSYQHINTEAFF
>TRBJ2-3|-|-|TRBV7-9
TGTGCCAGCAGCCCTCACCGAACTAGCACAGATACGCAGTATTTT
CASSPHRTSTDTQYF
>TRBJ1-1|-|-|TRBV30
TGTGCCTGGAGTGTTGGCACGCTGAACACTGAAGCTTTCTTT
CAWSVGTLNTEAFF
>TRBJ2-2|-|many|TRBV5-1
TGCGCCAGCAGCGGTCGAACAGGGCACCACACCGGGGAGCTGTTTTTT
CASSGRTGHHTGELFF
>TRBJ1-1|TRBD1|-|TRBV3-1/TRBV3-2
TGTGCCAGCAGCTCGGACAGGGCGAGGGAAGCTTTCTTT
CASSSDRAREAFF
>TRBJ1-6|TRBD1|once|TRBV19
TGTGCCGCCTCGGACAGGGGAACCTATAATTCACCCCTCCACTTT
CAASDRGTYNSPLHF
>TRBJ2-7|-|-|TRBV5-4
TGTGCCAGCAGCGCCGACAGATCCTACGAGCAGTACTTC
CASSADRSYEQYF
>TRBJ1-1|-|once|TRBV30
TGTGCCTGGAGCAGGAACACGAACACTGAAGCTTTCTTT
CAWSRNTNTEAFF
>TRBJ2-3|TRBD2|-|TRBV27
TGTGCCAGCAGTTTAGGGGGTAGCGGGAGGTCGCAGTATTTT
CASSLGGSGRSQYF
>TRBJ1-2|-|-|TRBV2
TGTGCCAGCAGTCCCATTGACAGTTATGGCTACACCTTC
CASSPIDSYGYTF
>TRBJ2-3|TRBD2|-|TRBV18
TGTGCCAGCTCATGGGCTAGCGGGGGGACCACAGATACGCAGTATTTT
CASSWASGGTTDTQYF
>TRBJ2-7|-|-|TRBV28
TGTGCCAGCGCTAGGGGCCGGAGCTCCTACGAGCAGTACTTC
CASARGRSSYEQYF
>TRBJ2-1|-|-|TRBV6-5
TGTGCCAGCACCCGGACATCGTACAATGAGCAGTTCTTC
CASTRTSYNEQFF
>TRBJ2-7|-|-|TRBV6-1
TGTGCCAGCAGTGACCTATACGAGCAGTACTTC
CASSDLYEQYF
>TRBJ1-4|-|-|TRBV5-1
TGCGCCAGCAGCTCCACAGATCCCCATGAAAAACTGTTTTTT
CASSSTDPHEKLFF
>TRBJ2-7|-|-|TRBV27
TGTGCCAGCCGTCCCACAGGGAGGGTCTCCTACGAGCAGTACTTC
CASRPTGRVSYEQYF
>TRBJ2-2|TRBD2|few|TRBV3-1/TRBV3-2
TGTGCCAGCAGCCGAAGACTAGCGGGGGGGAAGAACACCGGGGAGCTGTTTTTT
CASSRRLAGGKNTGELFF
>TRBJ1-5|TRBD1|-|TRBV3-1/TRBV3-2
TGTGCCAGCAGCCGAGCCCCTTCGGGACAGGGGAATCAGCCCCAGCATTTT
CASSRAPSGQGNQPQHF
>TRBJ2-4|-|-|TRBV7-9
TGTGCCAGCAGCCCAGACATAAAGCTAGCCAAAAACATTCAGTACTTC
CASSPDIKLAKNIQYF
>TRBJ1-6|-|-|TRBV12-3/TRBV12-4
TGTGCCAGCACCATAAATGTCGGTTCACCCCTCCACTTT
CASTINVGSPLHF
>TRBJ2-1|TRBD1|-|TRBV12-3/TRBV12-4
TGTGCCAGCAGACGGACAGGGGACAATGAGCAGTTCTTC
CASRRTGDNEQFF
>TRBJ1-6|TRBD1|few|TRBV7-8
TGTGCCAGCAGCCCCCTGGGGGACAGAACCTTTTCACCCCTCCACTTT
CASSPLGDRTFSPLHF
>TRBJ1-4|TRBD1|-|TRBV29-1
TGCAGCGTTGAAGGGTACAGGGGAAATGAAAAACTGTTTTTT
CSVEGYRGNEKLFF
>TRBJ2-7|TRBD1|-|TRBV23-1
TGCGCCAGCAGTCGACGACAGGGGTACTTC
CASSRRQGYF
>TRBJ2-7|TRBD1|-|TRBV2
TGTGCCAGCATTCCGGGACAGGAGCGGTACGAGCAGTACTTC
CASIPGQERYEQYF
>TRBJ2-3|-|-|TRBV12-3/TRBV12-4
TGTGCCAGCAGTTCTTCCGCGGGTACGCAGTATTTT
CASSSSAGTQYF
>TRBJ2-5|TRBD2|-|TRBV7-9
TGTGCCAGCAGCTCCAACAGCGGGAGGGCCCGGGAGACCCAGTACTTC
CASSSNSGRARETQYF
>TRBJ1-1|TRBD1|-|TRBV28
TGTGCCAGCAGTCAATCGGACAGGGGTCCGGCTGAAGCTTTCTTT
CASSQSDRGPAEAFF
>TRBJ2-1|TRBD1|-|TRBV27
TGTGCCAGCAGTTTAAGACAGGGCTTTGGGGAGCAGTTCTTC
CASSLRQGFGEQFF
>TRBJ1-4|-|-|TRBV6-5
TGTGCCAGCAGTTATCGGGGTTGGCGGGAAAAACTGTTTTTT
CASSYRGWREKLFF
>TRBJ2-7|TRBD2|-|TRBV4-2
TGTGCCAGCAGCCAAGATCCTAGCGGGAGGGGGTACGAGCAGTACTTC
CASSQDPSGRGYEQYF
>TRBJ1-5|TRBD1|-|TRBV12-5
TGTGCTAGTGGTCCGGAGGATGTACAGGGGGAACAGCCCCAGCATTTT
CASGPEDVQGEQPQHF
>TRBJ1-2|TRBD1|-|TRBV7-9
TGTGCCAGCAGCCCCGGGACAGGGGGCATCTATGGCTACACCTTC
CASSPGTGGIYGYTF
>TRBJ2-1|TRBD2|few|TRBV6-6
TGTGCCAGCAGTCCCCTCCGACTAGCGGGCGTCTCCTACAATGAGCAGTTCTTC
CASSPLRLAGVSYNEQFF
>TRBJ1-5|TRBD1|-|TRBV19
TGTGCCAGTATCTCGGACAGGGGAGGGTCCAACAATCAGCCCCAGCATTTT
CASISDRGGSNNQPQHF
>TRBJ2-1|TRBD1|-|TRBV3-1/TRBV3-2
TGTGCCAGCAGCGGAGGAGGGGACAGGGTCACCTACAATGAGCAGTTCTTC
CASSGGGDRVTYNEQFF
>TRBJ1-1|-|-|TRBV29-1
TGCAGCGTGATCTCACAGAGGAACACTGAAGCTTTCTTT
CSVISQRNTEAFF
>TRBJ2-5|TRBD2|-|TRBV18
TGTGCCAGCTCACTAGAGACTAGCGGGAGGGCTACAGAGACCCAGTACTTC
CASSLETSGRATETQYF
>TRBJ2-1|-|-|TRBV27
TGTGCCAGCAGCAGCAGAACTCAGGGAAACCTCTACAATGAGCAGTTCTTC
CASSSRTQGNLYNEQFF